The 32 T cell receptor beta chains reported below all come from one sample, sequenced in a study of CD8+ T cells in alopecia areata. Treatment defined: oral pan-JAK inhibitor, 5-10 mg twice daily. As the sequencing template, cDNA was produced by extracting RNA and reverse transcribing it. The data were produced by immunoSEQ multiplex PCR, yet TCRdb's version contains in-frame clones alone and is incomplete. The data show 200,000 to 250,000 clones, 50% to 75% seen once. Sequences were derived from CD4+ T cells sorted from blood, sampled at week 4, from a patient treated with tofacitinib. Receptors originate from a human donor with alopecia areata.

This clone came up a few times. The CDR3 sequence is CASSVAASGGAFLETQYF. CDR3 coding DNA: TGTGCCAGCAGCGTAGCTGCGAGCGGGGGGGCCTTTCTGGAGACCCAGTACTTC. V gene TRBV9 combines with J gene TRBJ2-5, with 10 bases matching TRBD2. V lost 0 bases to trimming and J lost 5 bases; unmatched junction nucleotides: 13. Germline CDR1 reads SGDLS; CDR2 reads YYNGEE. The CDR3 consists of 18 residues.

The chain has TRBV6-6 and TRBJ1-6; D remains ambiguous. This CDR3 has 14 amino acids. V gave up 5 bases and J gave up 14 bases, with 19 bases separating them. Germline-derived CDR1 and CDR2 are MNHNY and SVGAGI (reference sequence). The CDR3, as DNA: TGTGCCAGCAGTCTAAGCCGGGAGGTAATCACCCTCCACTTT. This translates into CASSLSREVITLHF.

This clone has only a few counts. The chain joins TRBV5-1 to TRBJ2-1; D is perhaps TRBD2 (6 bases). Deletions cut 6 bases from V and 5 bases from J, with 18 bases between. The CDR3 covers 15 residues. Germline CDR1 reads SGHRS; CDR2 reads YFSETQ. The CDR3 nucleotides are TGCGCCAGCACCCACCGGGGCGGGGCCCACAATGAGCAGTTCTTC. Residues: CASTHRGGAHNEQFF.

The rearrangement links TRBV30 to TRBJ1-1; D unresolved. V was cut by 2 bases and J by 3 bases, with 10 bases left in between. The CDR3 runs 13 residues. Looked up from germline, CDR1 is GTSNPN and CDR2 is SVGIG (reference sequence). CDR3 loop: CAWSFNEDTEAFF. CDR3 DNA sequence: TGTGCCTGGAGTTTTAATGAGGACACTGAAGCTTTCTTT.

The chain employs TRBV27 and TRBJ1-1; D gene unclear. Germline V gene lookup returns CDR1 MNHEY and CDR2 SMNVEV (reference sequence). V lost 0 bases to trimming and J lost 4 bases, with 15 bases between them. The length of the CDR3 is 16 residues. The DNA of the CDR3 is TGTGCCAGCAGTTTATCGAACGGGCTGCCGAGCACTGAAGCTTTCTTT. Translated, it gives CASSLSNGLPSTEAFF.

For this clone: This same CDR3 is encoded by further DNA sequences in the sample. This rearrangement joins TRBV29-1 to TRBJ1-1; 7 nucleotides line up with TRBD1. After removal of 4 bases from V and 0 bases from J, the junction contained 2 bases not matched to a gene. The CDR3 runs 13 residues. Germline values: CDR1 SQVTM, CDR2 ANQGSEA. The DNA of the CDR3 is TGCAGCGTTGGGGGACAGATGAACACTGAAGCTTTCTTT. Translating it yields CSVGGQMNTEAFF.

The CDR3 nucleotides read TGTGCCAGCAGCTTGGGACTCCCCTACGAGCAGTACTTC. This codes for CASSLGLPYEQYF. This chain links TRBV5-5 with TRBJ2-7, with D hard to call. Germline V gives CDR1 SGHKS, CDR2 YYEKEE (reference sequence). This CDR3 spans 13 amino acids. V lost 0 bases and J lost 2, with 6 bases in between.

The chain couples TRBV5-6 to TRBJ2-2; tentatively, D is TRBD1 (6 bases). The V end lost 2 bases, the J end lost 2 bases, and 16 bases lay between the germline ends. The CDR3 has 17 residues. Germline V gene lookup returns CDR1 SGHDT and CDR2 YYEEEE. In DNA form, the CDR3 reads TGTGCCAGCAGCTTCAGGGGACCGAACTTCAACACCGGGGAGCTGTTTTTT. Its translation is CASSFRGPNFNTGELFF.

This clone was recorded a few times. The chain recombines TRBV29-1 with TRBJ2-2, with D unclear. Germline V gene lookup returns CDR1 SQVTM and CDR2 ANQGSEA. The CDR3 sequence is 12 residues long. Written as DNA, the CDR3 is TGCAGTGGGATGCAACGCACCGGGGAGCTGTTTTTT. This codes for CSGMQRTGELFF.

Regarding this clone: Different DNA sequences within this sample yield the same CDR3. The rearrangement uses TRBV11-3 and TRBJ2-5; D uncertain. The CDR3 length is 11 residues. CDR1 is SGHNT, CDR2 YENEEA, per germline. V was cut by 3 bases and J by 4 bases, with 3 bases left in between. The chain's CDR3 is CASSLVETQYF. The DNA for the CDR3 is TGTGCCAGCAGCTTGGTAGAGACCCAGTACTTC.

This clone was detected only a few times. V is TRBV7-9 and J is TRBJ2-7; 9 bases agree with TRBD2. This CDR3 comprises 18 residues. Looked up from germline, CDR1 is SEHNR and CDR2 is FQNEAQ (reference sequence). The V gene end was trimmed by 4 bases and the J gene end by 0 bases; junction bases not matched to a gene: 13. The CDR3 spells CASSSWASGVGGSYEQYF. The CDR3 DNA reads TGTGCCAGCAGCTCATGGGCTAGCGGGGTAGGGGGCTCCTACGAGCAGTACTTC.

In its sample, this clone was seen a few times. The chain uses TRBV10-3 and TRBJ2-7; D is undetermined. Per the germline V gene, CDR1 is ENHRY and CDR2 is SYGVKD. Deletions cut 0 bases from V and 2 bases from J, with 8 bases between. The CDR3 sequence is 14 residues long. CDR3 sequence reads: CAISESKAAYEQYF. The CDR3 DNA follows: TGTGCCATCAGTGAGTCTAAGGCCGCCTACGAGCAGTACTTC.

The J gene is TRBJ2-5, the V gene TRBV4-3; 10 bases align to TRBD2. V lost 0 bases and J lost 0; bases outside the gene matches: 4. The germline CDR1 and CDR2 sequences are LGHNA and YSLEER. The CDR3 has 17 residues. Here the CDR3 reads CASSQDSSGSYQETQYF. The CDR3 DNA sequence: TGCGCCAGCAGCCAAGATTCTAGCGGGAGTTACCAAGAGACCCAGTACTTC.

The rearrangement links TRBV29-1 to TRBJ2-2, with TRBD2 identical over 9 bases. The V gene end was trimmed by 6 bases and the J gene end by 1 base; junction bases not matched to a gene: 9. The CDR3 consists of 16 residues. Germline V gene sequence: CDR1 SQVTM, CDR2 ANQGSEA. The CDR3 sequence: CSVITFSGGNTGELFF. For the CDR3, the DNA is TGCAGCGTCATAACTTTTAGCGGGGGGAACACCGGGGAGCTGTTTTTT.

V and J are TRBV4-3 and TRBJ2-5; D is unresolved. The CDR3 sequence is 13 residues long. The germline gives CDR1 LGHNA, CDR2 YSLEER. Trimming took 2 bases from V and 2 from J, leaving 6 bases between them. The CDR3 loop reads CASSQREQETQYF. CDR3 nucleotide sequence: TGCGCCAGCAGCCAAAGGGAACAAGAGACCCAGTACTTC.

In this sample, this clone turned up once. This chain links TRBV9 with TRBJ2-1, with unresolved D. CDR1 and CDR2 (germline): SGDLS, YYNGEE. Trimming removed 0 bases from V and 10 bases from J, with 5 bases in between. This CDR3 has 11 amino acids. Here the CDR3 DNA reads TGTGCCAGCAGCGTAGCTGGAGAGCAGTTCTTC. Protein sequence: CASSVAGEQFF. Complete variable domain (other parts from reference TRBV9 and TRBJ2-1): DSGVTQTPKHLITATGQRVTLRCSPRSGDLSVYWYQQSLDQGLQFLIQYYNGEERAKGNILERFSAQQFPDLHSELNLSSLELGDSALYFCASSVAGEQFFGPGTRLTVL.

This chain uses TRBV27 with TRBJ2-2, with D possibly TRBD2 on 5 matching bases. Germline V gives CDR1 MNHEY, CDR2 SMNVEV (reference sequence). Trimming cost V 6 bases and J 2 bases, with 10 bases left between them. The CDR3 sequence is 14 residues long. CDR3 loop: CASRRAVNTGELFF. CDR3 bases: TGTGCCAGCAGGAGGGCGGTTAACACCGGGGAGCTGTTTTTT.

For this clone: Other DNA sequences of this sample code for an identical CDR3. J is TRBJ1-5 and V is TRBV9; no definite D call. V was shortened by 3 bases and J by 2 bases, with 6 bases between the two germline ends. Germline CDR1 reads SGDLS; CDR2 reads YYNGEE. The length of the CDR3 is 13 residues. Written as DNA, the CDR3 is TGTGCCAGCAGCGGCGTGGGCAATCAGCCCCAGCATTTT. This codes for CASSGVGNQPQHF.

This clone was counted a few times. This CDR3 is CASSQNSNLDTQYF. In DNA form, the CDR3 reads TGTGCCAGCAGCCAAAACTCGAACTTGGATACGCAGTATTTT. The chain employs TRBV11-1 and TRBJ2-3, with D unresolved. V lost 5 bases, J lost 6 bases, and 15 bases lay in between. The CDR3 spans 14 residues. Per the germline V gene, CDR1 is SGHAT and CDR2 is FQDESV (reference sequence). Supplemented by reference TRBV11-1 and TRBJ2-3, the full variable domain reads EAEVAQSPRYKITEKSQAVAFWCDPISGHATLYWYRQILGQGPELLVQFQDESVVDDSQLPKDRFSAERLKGVDSTLKIQPAELGDSAMYLCASSQNSNLDTQYFGPGTRLTVL.

This clone occurred once. The chain joins TRBV4-3 to TRBJ1-2; possible D gene TRBD1, 5 bases. From germline, CDR1 is LGHNA and CDR2 YSLEER. This CDR3 contains 17 residues. V was cut by 0 bases and J by 2 bases, with 16 bases left in between. This CDR3 reads CASSQDHGYRLNYGYTF. The CDR3, as DNA: TGCGCCAGCAGCCAAGATCACGGATACAGGTTGAACTATGGCTACACCTTC.

The chain recombines TRBV7-2 with TRBJ1-2; no definite D call. Germline V gives CDR1 SGHTA, CDR2 FQGNSA. The CDR3 has 14 residues. Trimming left V 6 bases short and J 0 bases short, with 11 bases between. The CDR3 nucleotides read TGTGCCAGCAGGCCGACACCGACTAACTATGGCTACACCTTC. Translating gives CASRPTPTNYGYTF.

The rearrangement uses TRBV9 and TRBJ1-1, with D maybe TRBD1 (5 bases). CDR3 size: 17 residues. Trimming pared 3 bases from V and 1 base from J, leaving 19 bases between. Looked up from germline, CDR1 is SGDLS and CDR2 is YYNGEE. DNA for the CDR3: TGTGCCAGCAGCGCCCGCACGGAATGGAGGGGGAACACTGAAGCTTTCTTT. Translated: CASSARTEWRGNTEAFF.

The CDR3 bases are TGTGCCAGCGGGACAGGTTCGGGGAATGAGCAGTTCTTC. This encodes CASGTGSGNEQFF. The rearrangement uses TRBV2 and TRBJ2-1, with TRBD1 identical over 8 bases. V lost 8 bases and J lost 7; bases outside the gene matches: 7. This CDR3 is 13 amino acids long. Germline V gives CDR1 SNHLY, CDR2 FYNNEI. The whole variable domain, filled in from reference TRBV2 and TRBJ2-1, reads EPEVTQTPSHQVTQMGQEVILRCVPISNHLYFYWYRQILGQKVEFLVSFYNNEISEKSEIFDDQFSVERPDGSNFTLKIRSTKLEDSAMYFCASGTGSGNEQFFGPGTRLTVL.

This rearrangement joins TRBV2 to TRBJ2-1; 7 bases agree with TRBD1. V lost 8 bases and J lost 1; bases outside the gene matches: 14. Germline V CDR1 and CDR2: SNHLY, FYNNEI. The CDR3 has 17 residues. The CDR3 loop is CASGQGDSFTSYNEQFF. CDR3 bases: TGTGCCAGCGGCCAAGGGGACAGCTTTACTTCCTACAATGAGCAGTTCTTC.

The V and J genes are TRBV7-9 and TRBJ2-1; 8 bases align to TRBD2. The V segment lost 7 bases and the J segment 6 bases; nucleotides outside the gene matches: 11. CDR1 SEHNR and CDR2 FQNEAQ come from the germline V gene (reference sequence). CDR3 length: 15 residues. The CDR3 DNA sequence: TGTGCCAGCAACAATCCCCTCGGGGGGGGCAATGAGCAGTTCTTC. Translating gives CASNNPLGGGNEQFF.

V usage is TRBV7-9 and J usage is TRBJ1-2; possible D gene TRBD1, 5 bases. CDR1 SEHNR and CDR2 FQNEAQ come from the germline V gene (reference sequence). V was cut by 1 base and J by 2 bases, with 8 bases left in between. The CDR3 totals 14 residues. CDR3 region: CASSLDRGNYGYTF. CDR3 in DNA: TGTGCCAGCAGCTTAGATCGGGGGAACTATGGCTACACCTTC.

This chain joins TRBV29-1 and TRBJ2-5; possibly TRBD2 for D (5 bases). Germline V gene data show CDR1 as SQVTM and CDR2 as ANQGSEA. The CDR3 has 11 residues. V was clipped by 3 bases and J by 5 bases, with 7 bases between them. The CDR3 protein is CSVDRRETQYF. CDR3 bases: TGCAGCGTTGATCGGAGGGAGACCCAGTACTTC.

The J gene is TRBJ1-2, the V gene TRBV11-3, with unresolved D. The germline V gene has CDR1 SGHNT and CDR2 YENEEA. Trimming took off 7 bases at V and 2 bases at J, with 11 bases between the two ends. This CDR3 is built from 13 residues. CDR3 sequence (DNA): TGTGCCAGCACTGGAGGGAAGAACTATGGCTACACCTTC. Its translation: CASTGGKNYGYTF.

Written as DNA, the CDR3 is TGCGCCAGCAGCTTGGCTGGCTCTTACGCGAACACCGGGGAGCTGTTTTTT. Protein: CASSLAGSYANTGELFF. The chain uses TRBV5-1 and TRBJ2-2; D not resolved. Germline CDR1 and CDR2: SGHRS and YFSETQ. The CDR3 has 17 amino acids. V was pared by 0 bases and J by 0 bases, with 12 bases between.

This clone has a handful of counts. The gene calls are TRBV2 and TRBJ2-2, with 7 bases identical to TRBD1. Per the germline V gene, CDR1 is SNHLY and CDR2 is FYNNEI. Trimming cost V 0 bases and J 5 bases; bases outside gene matches: 12. This CDR3 has 18 residues. The CDR3, as DNA: TGTGCCAGCAGTGAAGCGTACCCCGGGACAGTTACGACCGGGGAGCTGTTTTTT. Its protein product is CASSEAYPGTVTTGELFF.

In its sample, this clone was seen once. V usage is TRBV6-5 and J usage is TRBJ1-1, with D unclear. The CDR3 has 14 amino acids. Germline lookup yields CDR1 MNHEY and CDR2 SVGAGI. V was pared by 0 bases and J by 5 bases, with 10 bases between. The CDR3 DNA reads as TGTGCCAGCAGTTACTCCGCTCGAAATACTGAAGCTTTCTTT. Protein product: CASSYSARNTEAFF.

The chain links TRBV27 to TRBJ2-2, with TRBD1 matching 9 bases. The CDR3 is 16 residues long. Germline V CDR1 and CDR2: MNHEY, SMNVEV (reference sequence). V shed 1 base and J 5 bases; nucleotides not matched to a gene: 5. CDR3 amino acids: CASSLLGTGKTGELFF. CDR3 nucleotide sequence: TGTGCCAGCAGTTTATTAGGGACAGGGAAGACCGGGGAGCTGTTTTTT.